This T cell receptor (beta chain) is from a study of blood T cell repertoires in COVID-19. The length of the CDR3 is 12 residues. Unmatched junction bases numbered 6, after V lost 4 bases and J lost 11 bases. The germline gives CDR1 MNHEY, CDR2 SMNVEV (reference sequence). The table came from immunoSEQ multiplex PCR; TCRdb's copy has only in-frame clones and leaves some out. This sample has more than 95,000 clones, with about 89% found just once. The table lists this clone with a count of one. The chain has TRBV27 and TRBJ2-3; TRBD2 matches 7 bases. The sequence derives from a human donor in a cohort sampled during active COVID-19. Sequencing was performed on peripheral blood. The CDR3 protein is CASSSRLAEQYF. The DNA of the CDR3 is TGTGCCAGCAGTTCCCGACTAGCCGAGCAGTATTTT.